Here is one T cell receptor beta chain with its context. The CDR3 contains 14 residues. CDR1 SNHLY and CDR2 FYNNEI come from the germline V gene. Trimming took off 5 bases at V and 4 bases at J, with 13 bases between the two ends. The data belong to a study of blood T cell repertoires in COVID-19. Across the study: The origin of the acute and convalescent COVID-19 samples was the United States, Italy and Spain.

Only in-frame clones appear in the TCRdb table, and some are missing; sequencing was by immunoSEQ multiplex PCR. The sample comprises approximately 280,000 clones, about 90% of which are singletons, and approximately 1.8% rests with the top ten. The sequencing input was PBMCs or T cells enriched from blood (not recorded which). The chain has TRBV2 and TRBJ2-3; TRBD2 might be the D (5 bases). The sequence was collected from a woman aged 55-69 years who had recovered from COVID-19. The CDR3 is CASSREGPPDTQYF. The CDR3 DNA follows: TGTGCCAGCAGTCGAGAGGGCCCCCCAGATACGCAGTATTTT.